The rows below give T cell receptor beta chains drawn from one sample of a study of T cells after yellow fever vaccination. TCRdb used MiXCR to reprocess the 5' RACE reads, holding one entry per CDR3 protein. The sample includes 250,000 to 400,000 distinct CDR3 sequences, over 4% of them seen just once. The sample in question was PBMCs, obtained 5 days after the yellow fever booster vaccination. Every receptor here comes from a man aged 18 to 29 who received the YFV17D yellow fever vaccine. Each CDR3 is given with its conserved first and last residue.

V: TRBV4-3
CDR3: CASSHTLGLAGKSSYNEQFF

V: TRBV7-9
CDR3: CASSLLVVGWEKLFF

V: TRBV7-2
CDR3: CASSLASTGMAYGYTF

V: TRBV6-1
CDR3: CASRIGLNTEAFF

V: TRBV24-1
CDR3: CATSVSGQGEKTQYF

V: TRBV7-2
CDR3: CASSSGLSKNIQYF

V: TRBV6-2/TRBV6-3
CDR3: CASSYHGTGGSGANVLTF

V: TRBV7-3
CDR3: CASTQTHRGGTGYTF

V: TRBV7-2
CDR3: CASSWTGISNQPQHF

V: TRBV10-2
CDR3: CASSDLTGTSLTNEQFF

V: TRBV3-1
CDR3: CASSPRVNFDYGYTF

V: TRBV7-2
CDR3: CASSPLGGGPGETQYF

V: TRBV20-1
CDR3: CSASTGDDYTF

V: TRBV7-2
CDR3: CASSQGLNYGYTF

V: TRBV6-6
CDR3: CASSYMGQHTEAFF

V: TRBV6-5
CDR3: CASSWVASNEQFF

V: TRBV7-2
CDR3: CASSLGHAGSSGANVLTF

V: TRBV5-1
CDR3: CASSLSIAGADTQYF

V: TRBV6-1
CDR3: CASSEGAGSGGYTF

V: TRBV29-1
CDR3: CSVAQGARSPLHF

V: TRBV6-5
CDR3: CASTKTGGLNTEAFF

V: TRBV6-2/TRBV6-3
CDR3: CASSYGGGANVLTF

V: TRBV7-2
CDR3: CASSSISLASDEQFF

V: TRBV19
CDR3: CASTGGVYQPQHF

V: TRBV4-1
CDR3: CASSQVPLSTDTQYF

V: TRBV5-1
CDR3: CASKAWTGPSTDTQYF

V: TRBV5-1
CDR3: CASSSSAGGLTDTQYF

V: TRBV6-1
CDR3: CASNEETEAFF

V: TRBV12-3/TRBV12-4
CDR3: CASSFDRGQPQHF